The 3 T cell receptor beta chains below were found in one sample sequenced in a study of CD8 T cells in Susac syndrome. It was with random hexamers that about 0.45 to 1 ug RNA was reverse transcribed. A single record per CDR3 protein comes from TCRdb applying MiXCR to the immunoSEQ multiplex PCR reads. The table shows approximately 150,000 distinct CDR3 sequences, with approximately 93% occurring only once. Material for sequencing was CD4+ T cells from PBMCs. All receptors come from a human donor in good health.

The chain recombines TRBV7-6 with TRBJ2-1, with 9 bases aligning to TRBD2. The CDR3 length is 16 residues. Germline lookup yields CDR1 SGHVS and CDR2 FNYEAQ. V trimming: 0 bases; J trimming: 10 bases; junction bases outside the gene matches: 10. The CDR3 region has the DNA TGTGCCAGCAGCTTAGCAGGGCGGGAGGGCCGAGGAGAGCAGTTCTTC. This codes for CASSLAGREGRGEQFF.

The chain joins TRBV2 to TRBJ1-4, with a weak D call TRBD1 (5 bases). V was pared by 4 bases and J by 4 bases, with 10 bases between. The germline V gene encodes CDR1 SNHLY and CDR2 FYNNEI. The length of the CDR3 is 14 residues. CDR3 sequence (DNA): TGTGCCAGCAGTGGGGGACTTAGTAATGAAAAACTGTTTTTT. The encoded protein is CASSGGLSNEKLFF.

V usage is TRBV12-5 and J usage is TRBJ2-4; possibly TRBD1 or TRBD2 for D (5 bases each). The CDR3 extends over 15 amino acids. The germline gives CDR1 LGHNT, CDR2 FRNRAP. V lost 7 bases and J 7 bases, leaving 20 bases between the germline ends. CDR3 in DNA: TGTGCTAGTGCCACAACAGCCGGGACGGAGAACATTCAGTACTTC. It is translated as CASATTAGTENIQYF.